Below, one TCR beta chain is given with its context. This clone was observed a few times. Its antigen remains unidentified. Base qualities are not recorded, but no much larger clone differs from it by a single base. This sample was included in a study of blood T cell repertoires in COVID-19 (dated by TCRdb to between 2020 and 2021). With regard to the full study: The collaborator samples originated in the United States, Italy and Spain and spanned the acute and convalescent phases of COVID-19. The dataset comprised deeply sampled blood TCRbeta repertoires from subjects exposed to, actively infected with, or recovered from COVID-19. The samples were drawn from the first 160 participants of the ongoing ImmuneRACE study and from about 1,200 subjects provided by 6 global collaborators. Where HLA class I and class II types were available, the types were taken from metadata supplied by the sample provider, not from assay-based typing. Sample metadata almost always included a de-identified subject ID, COVID-19 status, age in years and sex. The material from the prospective study consisted of cDNA or gDNA derived from T cells, B-cell-depleted T cells, or PBMCs. The repertoires were released in a freely available public database meant as a resource for research on the immune response to SARS-CoV-2. Findings and caveats that apply to the study as a whole: Clinical and demographic metadata were provided uncurated, with the amount varying by source and participant.

TCRbeta CDR3 regions were amplified from genomic DNA using the immunoSEQ Assay, a bias-controlled multiplex PCR. Concerning the study's data processing: Within the assay, amplification of reference gene primers was used to estimate how many nucleated cells each sample contained. Sequence reads were collapsed and filtered to measure the absolute abundance of every unique TCRbeta CDR3 rearrangement. Productive Simpson clonality was computed per sample as the square root of Simpson's diversity index over productive rearrangements. This immuneACCESS table, as held by TCRdb, lists in-frame sequences with V and J called but not all clones. Of the missing ones, under half trace to an unresolved V gene in checked studies; the others have no known cause. The DNA was the basis for D and trimming; V, J and clone size are from that table. Across this sample there are over 45,000 clones, with about 86% seen only once. Approximately 6.1% of the sample belongs to the ten largest clones.

Each collaborating institution followed its own protocols to collect whole blood in K2EDTA tubes. For TCRbeta analysis, collaborators shipped samples as frozen whole blood, isolated PBMCs, or DNA extracted from either of those sample types. From cysteine to phenylalanine, the CDR3 is 15 amino acids long. Of all the DNA, just the CDR3 is kept, 45 bases in frame from base 1. As encoded in the germline V gene, CDR1 is MNHEY while CDR2 is SVGAGI. The junction carries 16 bases between V and J, which are trimmed by 6 bases and 4 bases respectively. The sequence came from an elderly woman with acute or convalescent COVID-19. The V gene is TRBV6-5 and the J gene is TRBJ2-1, and perhaps TRBD1 as D gene, on 7 matching bases. Sequenced: peripheral blood. This receptor carries the CDR3 CASRGQVGGYNEQFF. The base sequence is TGTGCCAGCAGAGGACAGGTAGGGGGGTACAATGAGCAGTTCTTC.